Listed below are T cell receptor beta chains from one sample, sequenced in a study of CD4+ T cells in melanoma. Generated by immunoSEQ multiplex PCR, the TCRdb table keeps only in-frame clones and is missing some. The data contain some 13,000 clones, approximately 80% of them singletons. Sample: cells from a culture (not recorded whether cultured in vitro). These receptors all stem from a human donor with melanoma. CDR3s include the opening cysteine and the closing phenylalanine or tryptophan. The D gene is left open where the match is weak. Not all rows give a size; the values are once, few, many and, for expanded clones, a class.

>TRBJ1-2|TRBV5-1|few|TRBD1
CASSFDRAVDGYTF
TGCGCCAGCAGCTTTGACAGGGCTGTGGATGGCTACACCTTC
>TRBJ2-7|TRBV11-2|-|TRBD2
CASSLTSGGRGPGEQYF
TGTGCCAGCAGCTTAACTAGCGGGGGGCGAGGGCCTGGTGAGCAGTACTTC
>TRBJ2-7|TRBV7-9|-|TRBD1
CASSFPPQGTGGNSYEQYF
TGTGCCAGCAGCTTCCCCCCTCAGGGCACAGGGGGTAACTCCTACGAGCAGTACTTC
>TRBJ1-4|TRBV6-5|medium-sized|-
CASSYSKGSNEKLFF
TGTGCCAGCAGTTACTCGAAGGGGAGTAATGAAAAACTGTTTTTT
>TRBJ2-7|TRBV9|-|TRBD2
CASSSHSWTSTLIGYEQYF
TGTGCCAGCAGCTCCCACTCCTGGACTAGCACCCTTATCGGCTACGAGCAGTACTTC
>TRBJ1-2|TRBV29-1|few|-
CSVGYGYTF
TGCAGCGTTGGGTATGGCTACACCTTC
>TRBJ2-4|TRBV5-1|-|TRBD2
CASSVGGAGGPNIQYF
TGCGCCAGCAGCGTTGGTGGGGCGGGGGGGCCGAACATTCAGTACTTC
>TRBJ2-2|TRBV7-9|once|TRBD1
CASSWTGAGELFF
TGTGCCAGCAGCTGGACAGGGGCCGGGGAGCTGTTTTTT
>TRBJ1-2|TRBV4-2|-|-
CASSQGQSNYGYTF
TGTGCCAGCAGCCAAGGGCAGTCTAACTATGGCTACACCTTC
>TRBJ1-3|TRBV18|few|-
CASSPTPPGSGNTIYF
TGTGCCAGCTCACCCACCCCGCCGGGCTCTGGAAACACCATATATTTT
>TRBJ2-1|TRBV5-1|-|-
CASSLDGRGYNEQFF
TGCGCCAGCAGCTTGGATGGCAGGGGTTACAATGAGCAGTTCTTC
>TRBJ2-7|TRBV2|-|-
CASSFPLTYEQYF
TGTGCCAGCAGTTTTCCGTTAACATACGAGCAGTACTTC
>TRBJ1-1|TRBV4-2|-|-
CASSLRGSTEAFF
TGTGCCAGCAGCTTAAGGGGGTCCACTGAAGCTTTCTTT